This T cell receptor (beta chain) was captured by sequencing in a study of blood T cell repertoires in COVID-19. For the study at large: Whether acute or convalescent, the COVID-19 samples came from the United States, Italy and Spain. PBMCs, B-cell-depleted T cells, or T cells were the source of the cDNA or gDNA that made up the material.

Patients at the Seattle site were enrolled during active infection and followed longitudinally. Study processing details: Scientists estimated how many nucleated cells there were by amplifying reference gene primers. Sequencing was performed with immunoSEQ multiplex PCR; in TCRdb, only in-frame clones are kept and a portion is missing. The DNA gave D and trimming, while V, J and clone size come from that table. The data show some 130,000 clones, with 90% seen just once and around 4.6% held by the top ten. The V gene's germline CDR1 is MNHEY and CDR2 SVGAGI. The CDR3 contains 15 residues. Between the trimmed V and J ends, which lost 6 bases and 1 base, there was a span of 16 bases.

The TCR was taken from a man aged 55 to 70 with COVID-19, enrolled during active disease. The genes are TRBV6-5 and TRBJ2-7; weak D call: TRBD2 (5 bases). Sequences were obtained from peripheral blood. CDR3 sequence: CASRLGGLGSYEQYF. In nucleotides, the CDR3 is TGTGCCAGCAGGCTAGGCGGGCTAGGGTCCTACGAGCAGTACTTC.